This is a list of T cell receptor beta chains from one sample in a study of Graves' ophthalmopathy and Graves' hyperthyroidism. From the multiplex PCR reads, TCRdb called clonotypes with MiXCR, one entry per CDR3 protein. The data show some 400,000 distinct CDR3 sequences, about a sixth seen once. Source material: peripheral blood. The origin of the receptors is a woman aged 18-35 years with Graves' ophthalmopathy. Each CDR3 is given with its conserved first and last residue. Each record gives: V gene, J gene, D gene, clone size, CDR3 DNA, CDR3 protein. D genes are given only for firm matches. Clone size, where shown, is once, few, many, or a class for clones that have expanded.

v_call: TRBV6-1; j_call: TRBJ1-5; d_call: TRBD1; clone_size: many; cdr3_nt: TGTGCCAGCAGTGAAGCAAGGCAGACAGGGAGTCAGCCCCAGCATTTT; cdr3_aa: CASSEARQTGSQPQHF
v_call: TRBV18; j_call: TRBJ1-2; d_call: -; clone_size: many; cdr3_nt: TGTGCCAGCACCCTGGACAGAATGGACTATGGCTACACCTTC; cdr3_aa: CASTLDRMDYGYTF
v_call: TRBV7-2; j_call: TRBJ2-7; d_call: -; clone_size: -; cdr3_nt: TGTGCCAGCACCCCTAAGGGGGATCACTACGAGCAGTACTTC; cdr3_aa: CASTPKGDHYEQYF
v_call: TRBV6-2/TRBV6-3; j_call: TRBJ2-2; d_call: TRBD2; clone_size: many; cdr3_nt: TGTGCCAGCAGTCTCCGGACTAGCGGGGGTAGCGGGGAGCTGTTTTTT; cdr3_aa: CASSLRTSGGSGELFF
v_call: TRBV28; j_call: TRBJ2-5; d_call: TRBD1; clone_size: many; cdr3_nt: TGTGCCAGCAGTTTAGCCGGGACAGGGCTCCAAGAGACCCAGTACTTC; cdr3_aa: CASSLAGTGLQETQYF
v_call: TRBV20-1; j_call: TRBJ2-2; d_call: -; clone_size: many; cdr3_nt: TGCAGTGCTACCCCGTACACCGGGGAGCTGTTTTTT; cdr3_aa: CSATPYTGELFF
v_call: TRBV30; j_call: TRBJ2-5; d_call: TRBD1; clone_size: many; cdr3_nt: TGTGCCTTCCACCCAGGGGGCCGAGAGACCCAGTACTTC; cdr3_aa: CAFHPGGRETQYF
v_call: TRBV11-2; j_call: TRBJ1-1; d_call: -; clone_size: many; cdr3_nt: TGTGCCAGCAGCCGTTTTGAGGGCGCTGCGATGAACACTGAAGCTTTCTTT; cdr3_aa: CASSRFEGAAMNTEAFF
v_call: TRBV20-1; j_call: TRBJ1-6; d_call: -; clone_size: many; cdr3_nt: TGCAGTGCTAGGGAGGGCATCGGTTACAATTCACCCCTCCACTTT; cdr3_aa: CSAREGIGYNSPLHF
v_call: TRBV5-1; j_call: TRBJ1-1; d_call: TRBD1; clone_size: many; cdr3_nt: TGCGCCAGCAGCTCAGGGGGTGAGGGCACTGAAGCTTTCTTT; cdr3_aa: CASSSGGEGTEAFF
v_call: TRBV6-2/TRBV6-3; j_call: TRBJ2-5; d_call: -; clone_size: many; cdr3_nt: TGTGCCAGCAGTTACTCAATCCAAGAGACCCAGTACTTC; cdr3_aa: CASSYSIQETQYF
v_call: TRBV20-1; j_call: TRBJ1-1; d_call: TRBD1; clone_size: many; cdr3_nt: TGCAGTGCTGATAAACAGGGGACTAACACTGAAGCTTTCTTT; cdr3_aa: CSADKQGTNTEAFF
v_call: TRBV6-1; j_call: TRBJ2-5; d_call: TRBD1; clone_size: many; cdr3_nt: TGTGCCAGCAGTGGCCGGACAGGGGGGATCCAGTACTTC; cdr3_aa: CASSGRTGGIQYF
v_call: TRBV20-1; j_call: TRBJ2-4; d_call: -; clone_size: -; cdr3_nt: TGCAGTGCTAGTGAGGGGGTCATTCAGTACTTC; cdr3_aa: CSASEGVIQYF
v_call: TRBV30; j_call: TRBJ1-1; d_call: -; clone_size: many; cdr3_nt: TGTGCCTGGAGTTACAGGAGAAGCACTGAAGCTTTCTTT; cdr3_aa: CAWSYRRSTEAFF
v_call: TRBV30; j_call: TRBJ2-7; d_call: TRBD1; clone_size: -; cdr3_nt: TGTGCCTGGAGTACCCCCGGGACAGGGATCCACGAGCAGTACTTC; cdr3_aa: CAWSTPGTGIHEQYF
v_call: TRBV30; j_call: TRBJ1-2; d_call: -; clone_size: many; cdr3_nt: TGTGCCTGGAGTGCGTCAGGGAACTATGGCTACACCTTC; cdr3_aa: CAWSASGNYGYTF
v_call: TRBV28; j_call: TRBJ2-7; d_call: -; clone_size: many; cdr3_nt: TGTGCCAGCAGCGAGGCCGTAGGCAGGGCCAACGAGCAGTACTTC; cdr3_aa: CASSEAVGRANEQYF
v_call: TRBV7-3; j_call: TRBJ2-6; d_call: -; clone_size: many; cdr3_nt: TGTGCCAGCAGCTTAAAATTCCATAACCTAGATCTAAACTCTGGGGCCAACGTCCTGACTTTC; cdr3_aa: CASSLKFHNLDLNSGANVLTF
v_call: TRBV20-1; j_call: TRBJ1-6; d_call: -; clone_size: many; cdr3_nt: TGCAGTGCTGCCCCGAGGGGAATTGATTATTCACCCCTCCACTTT; cdr3_aa: CSAAPRGIDYSPLHF
v_call: TRBV11-2; j_call: TRBJ2-2; d_call: TRBD2; clone_size: -; cdr3_nt: TGTGCCAGCAGCCAGGCACTAGCGGGCGAGAACACCGGGGAGCTGTTTTTT; cdr3_aa: CASSQALAGENTGELFF
v_call: TRBV7-2; j_call: TRBJ2-5; d_call: -; clone_size: many; cdr3_nt: TGTGCCAGCAGCCTAGCTGGACAGCTTCAAGAGACCCAGTACTTC; cdr3_aa: CASSLAGQLQETQYF
v_call: TRBV28; j_call: TRBJ1-2; d_call: -; clone_size: many; cdr3_nt: TGTGCCAGCAGTTCCCCCGGGAGAAAGTATGGCTACACCTTC; cdr3_aa: CASSSPGRKYGYTF
v_call: TRBV6-1; j_call: TRBJ2-7; d_call: -; clone_size: -; cdr3_nt: TGTGCCAGCAGTGAAGTCCCCTTGGGTCGGGAGCCCTACGAGCAGTACTTC; cdr3_aa: CASSEVPLGREPYEQYF
v_call: TRBV5-3; j_call: TRBJ2-5; d_call: -; clone_size: -; cdr3_nt: TGTGCCAGCAACATAGACCGAGTCCAAGAGACCCAGTACTTC; cdr3_aa: CASNIDRVQETQYF
v_call: TRBV5-1; j_call: TRBJ2-2; d_call: -; clone_size: many; cdr3_nt: TGCGCCAGCAGCTTGTTACCTTCCGACACCGGGGAGCTGTTTTTT; cdr3_aa: CASSLLPSDTGELFF
v_call: TRBV28; j_call: TRBJ1-5; d_call: TRBD1; clone_size: many; cdr3_nt: TGTGCCAGCAGATTCATAGACAGGGGGCAAAGTCAGCCCCAGCATTTT; cdr3_aa: CASRFIDRGQSQPQHF
v_call: TRBV5-1; j_call: TRBJ1-3; d_call: -; clone_size: many; cdr3_nt: TGCGCCAGCAGCTTAACACCCTCCTCTGGAAACACCATATATTTT; cdr3_aa: CASSLTPSSGNTIYF
v_call: TRBV15; j_call: TRBJ2-7; d_call: TRBD1; clone_size: many; cdr3_nt: TGTGCCACCGGGACAGGGGTCGTCGAGCAGTACTTC; cdr3_aa: CATGTGVVEQYF
v_call: TRBV20-1; j_call: TRBJ2-5; d_call: TRBD2; clone_size: many; cdr3_nt: TGCAGTGCCAGTGGCCGAGCGGGGGCCCAAGAGACCCAGTACTTC; cdr3_aa: CSASGRAGAQETQYF
v_call: TRBV30; j_call: TRBJ2-2; d_call: -; clone_size: many; cdr3_nt: TGTGCCTGGAGTGGCGAGATCGGGGAGCTGTTTTTT; cdr3_aa: CAWSGEIGELFF
v_call: TRBV24-1; j_call: TRBJ2-7; d_call: -; clone_size: many; cdr3_nt: TGTGCCACCAGTGATATGCGGCCTCCCTACGAGCAGTACTTC; cdr3_aa: CATSDMRPPYEQYF
v_call: TRBV27; j_call: TRBJ2-5; d_call: -; clone_size: many; cdr3_nt: TGTGCCAGCGGAAGGGTTGGAGAGACCCAGTACTTC; cdr3_aa: CASGRVGETQYF
v_call: TRBV6-2/TRBV6-3; j_call: TRBJ1-1; d_call: TRBD1; clone_size: many; cdr3_nt: TGTGCCAGCAGTTACTCGAGGGGACAGAGTTCGAACACTGAAGCTTTCTTT; cdr3_aa: CASSYSRGQSSNTEAFF
v_call: TRBV12-3/TRBV12-4; j_call: TRBJ1-1; d_call: -; clone_size: many; cdr3_nt: TGTGCCAGCCGATACGCCGGGGGCACTGAAGCTTTCTTT; cdr3_aa: CASRYAGGTEAFF
v_call: TRBV20-1; j_call: TRBJ1-2; d_call: TRBD1; clone_size: many; cdr3_nt: TGCAGTGCGGGCCCCGGGACAGGGAACTATGGCTACACCTTC; cdr3_aa: CSAGPGTGNYGYTF
v_call: TRBV2; j_call: TRBJ1-5; d_call: -; clone_size: many; cdr3_nt: TGTGCCAGCAGTGAAACCGGGACACTGGGGAATCAGCCCCAGCATTTT; cdr3_aa: CASSETGTLGNQPQHF